The T cell receptor beta chain under discussion was sequenced for a study of T cells in Graves' hyperthyroidism and ophthalmopathy. Points from the study as a whole: Most clonotypes expanded in the thyroid (above 0.001) were also present in blood.

This clonotype was seen repeatedly, ten times or more. Its antigen is still unknown. Uncontrolled infection, other autoimmune disease, pregnancy or lactation disqualified patients from enrolment. Orbital computed tomography, thyroid ultrasound, serum thyroxine and TRAb, and clinical symptoms together informed the diagnoses. Cells are PBMCs isolated from more than 8.5 ml of fresh blood. Germline loops: CDR1 DFQATT, CDR2 SNEGSKA (reference sequence). Unmatched junction bases numbered 5, after V lost 0 bases and J lost 2 bases. This CDR3 comprises 15 residues. Amplified TCR beta CDR3 regions came from RNA transcripts. TCR CDR3 regions were first amplified by RT-PCR with HTBI primers. One entry per CDR3 protein results from TCRdb running MiXCR on the multiplex PCR reads. Of about 480,000 distinct CDR3 sequences listed, 20% to 25% are singletons.

The rearrangement uses TRBV20-1 and TRBJ2-7; 9 bases are a match to TRBD1. This receptor was taken from a woman aged 70 to 79 with Graves' ophthalmopathy. The sequencing input was blood. CDR3 in amino acids: CSARDWGTGTYEQYF. The CDR3 DNA follows: TGCAGTGCTAGAGATTGGGGGACAGGGACCTACGAGCAGTACTTC.